The source of this T cell receptor (beta chain) is a study of T-cell memory formation after mild COVID-19. Study-wide results and caveats: The CD4+ clones that contracted clustered mainly within CM and EM, and the CD8+ clones concentrated in EMRA.

The CDR3 is 14 amino acids. The J segment lost 13 bases and the V segment lost 6 bases, leaving 7 bases of the junction unmatched. Germline lookup yields CDR1 SGHRS and CDR2 YFSETQ. TCRalpha and TCRbeta libraries used 5'RACE with constant-segment primers and UMIs. One entry per CDR3 protein results from TCRdb running MiXCR on the 5' RACE reads. The repertoire consists of fewer than 400,000 distinct CDR3 sequences, with 10% to 15% occurring once and the leading ten covering about 22%. A remark on this clonotype: The antigen remains undetermined.

Sequencing input: PBMCs or a T cell subset sorted from them (not recorded which). The chain carries TRBV5-1 and TRBJ2-1; 16 bases map to TRBD2. The clonotype comes from a man aged 18 to 35 who had mild COVID-19 (a few samples of this study predate the infection). Cell type and time point are not known. CDR3 residues: CASTPGTSGGAQFF. CDR3 in DNA: TGCGCCAGCACCCCCGGGACTAGCGGGGGGGCACAGTTCTTC.